The entry below describes one TCR beta chain. Its antigen is not identified. The source of the sample is a study of T cell responses to AZD1222 COVID-19 vaccine. Background on the study: Second doses were pooled across both intervals (about 4 or about 12 weeks). General study points: None of the repertoires were sampled until the peak T cell response had passed. Rises in breadth and depth of Spike-specific TCRs came after two AZD1222 doses.

Some clones are missing from TCRdb's copy, which holds only in-frame ones; the method was immunoSEQ multiplex PCR. The sample lists approximately 120,000 clones; 70% to 90% were seen once. The germline V and J ends were trimmed by 0 bases and 7 bases, with 19 bases remaining between them. The CDR3 sequence is 17 residues long. Germline V gives CDR1 MDHEN, CDR2 SYDVKM. The chain has TRBV28 and TRBJ2-1, with D possibly being TRBD1 (5 bases). Sequences were derived from peripheral blood, sampled on day 0 of AZD1222 vaccination. The clonotype was recovered from an adult in good health. The CDR3 region is CASSLWVGRVLGNEQFF. CDR3 coding DNA: TGTGCCAGCAGTTTATGGGTGGGCAGGGTTTTGGGGAATGAGCAGTTCTTC.